This T cell receptor (beta chain) was captured by sequencing in a study of OX40 agonist ivuxolimab in advanced cancers. Study-wide findings and caveats: CD8+ T cells were the subset that, on average, had more expanded clones than CD4+. Clones of CD4+ and CD8+ blood T cells grew by week 6 at doses of 0.1 to 3.0 mg/kg. Still undetermined is the antigen specificity of the expanded peripheral T cells.

The CDR3 is 18 residues long. Unmatched junction bases numbered 7, after V lost 1 base and J lost 1 base. CDR1 is SGHAT, CDR2 FQNNGV, per germline. Points on this clone: Its target is unknown.

Using immunoSEQ multiplex PCR, the repertoire was profiled, and TCRdb retains in-frame clones only, with some absent. The table shows 84,000 or so clones, with 85% to 95% occurring only once. The sample here was CD4+ or CD8+ T cells sorted from blood, taken in a trial of the OX40 agonist ivuxolimab. This receptor was identified in an adult with an advanced solid tumor such as melanoma, head and neck, liver or kidney cancer. The chain recombines TRBV11-2 with TRBJ2-3; 11 bases align to TRBD2. The CDR3 nucleotides read TGTGCCAGCAGCTTAGGGGCGACTAGCGGGGCCCGCACAGATACGCAGTATTTT. This encodes CASSLGATSGARTDTQYF.